Listed below are T cell receptor beta chains from one sample, sequenced in a study of blood T cell repertoires in COVID-19. Profiling relied on immunoSEQ multiplex PCR, and the TCRdb table lists in-frame clones only, not all of them. This sample has fewer than 150,000 clones, with around 83% found just once. What was sequenced was peripheral blood. The receptors were sampled from a woman aged 50 to 60 with acute or convalescent COVID-19. Each CDR3 is given with its conserved first and last residue. A D gene is named only where the DNA matches it firmly. Only part of the rows carry a size: once, few, many, or a class if the clone is expanded.

J gene	V gene	clone size	D gene	CDR3 protein	CDR3 DNA
TRBJ2-7	TRBV6-5	NA	TRBD1	CASSLGQGAYEQYF	TGTGCCAGCAGTTTAGGACAGGGAGCCTACGAGCAGTACTTC
TRBJ2-7	TRBV18	NA	TRBD1	CASSPPGQGMNEQYF	TGTGCCAGCTCACCACCGGGACAGGGGATGAACGAGCAGTACTTC
TRBJ2-7	TRBV5-1	NA	NA	CASSFAGSEQYF	TGCGCCAGCAGCTTTGCGGGAAGCGAGCAGTACTTC
TRBJ1-2	TRBV2	NA	TRBD1	CASSEAWAGGEQALAYGYTF	TGTGCCAGCAGTGAAGCGTGGGCAGGGGGCGAACAAGCCCTCGCCTATGGCTACACCTTC
TRBJ2-7	TRBV20-1	NA	TRBD2	CSASPGGVDYEQYF	TGCAGTGCTAGTCCTGGGGGGGTGGACTACGAGCAGTACTTC
TRBJ2-1	TRBV29-1	NA	NA	CSATRGVSYNEQFF	TGCAGCGCGACCAGGGGGGTCTCCTACAATGAGCAGTTCTTC
TRBJ2-3	TRBV4-1	NA	TRBD2	CASSQESGGEVYSTDTQYF	TGCGCCAGCAGCCAAGAAAGCGGGGGGGAGGTATACAGCACAGATACGCAGTATTTT
TRBJ1-1	TRBV10-2	few	TRBD1	CASSRRDRGPNTEAFF	TGCGCCAGCAGCCGACGGGACAGGGGCCCGAACACTGAAGCTTTCTTT
TRBJ1-5	TRBV6-2/TRBV6-3	NA	NA	CASSYSMTVANQPQHF	TGTGCCAGCAGTTACTCTATGACCGTAGCCAATCAGCCCCAGCATTTT
TRBJ1-5	TRBV4-2	NA	TRBD1	CASSQDRTGSRNQPQHF	TGTGCCAGCAGCCAAGACCGGACAGGGTCCCGCAATCAGCCCCAGCATTTT
TRBJ2-3	TRBV5-5	NA	NA	CASSLTGSTDTQYF	TGTGCCAGCAGTCTGACGGGTAGCACAGATACGCAGTATTTT
TRBJ1-2	TRBV6-5	once	NA	CASSGQGYGYTF	TGTGCCAGCAGCGGACAAGGCTATGGCTACACCTTC
TRBJ1-5	TRBV5-8	NA	TRBD1	CASSLSTGGNNQPQHF	TGTGCCAGCAGCTTGAGCACAGGGGGGAACAATCAGCCCCAGCATTTT
TRBJ2-3	TRBV5-6	NA	TRBD2	CASSLIAGGYVGTDTQYF	TGTGCCAGCAGCTTGATTGCGGGGGGCTATGTCGGCACAGATACGCAGTATTTT
TRBJ1-6	TRBV30	NA	NA	CAWSVGNSPLHF	TGTGCCTGGAGTGTCGGTAATTCACCCCTCCACTTT
TRBJ1-5	TRBV5-6	NA	NA	CASSPGGQPQHF	TGTGCCAGCAGCCCCGGCGGCCAGCCCCAGCATTTT
TRBJ1-2	TRBV7-2	few	NA	CASSLERGGSGYTF	TGTGCCAGCAGCTTAGAAAGGGGAGGGAGTGGCTACACCTTC
TRBJ1-1	TRBV20-1	NA	NA	CSASLQGDTEAFF	TGCAGTGCTAGTCTGCAGGGTGACACTGAAGCTTTCTTT
TRBJ2-7	TRBV4-1	NA	TRBD1	CASSPESTGGYEQYF	TGCGCCAGCAGCCCGGAAAGCACAGGGGGGTACGAGCAGTACTTC
TRBJ1-3	TRBV28	NA	TRBD1	CASSSTGRGNTIYF	TGTGCCAGCAGTTCGACAGGGCGGGGAAACACCATATATTTT
TRBJ2-1	TRBV13	NA	TRBD2	CASSSKLAGVYNEQFF	TGTGCCAGCAGCAGCAAGCTAGCGGGGGTTTACAATGAGCAGTTCTTC
TRBJ2-2	TRBV29-1	NA	TRBD2	CSVRTSNTGELFF	TGCAGCGTCCGGACTAGCAACACCGGGGAGCTGTTTTTT
TRBJ2-7	TRBV9	NA	NA	CASSVGSESYEQYF	TGTGCCAGCAGCGTAGGTAGCGAGAGCTACGAGCAGTACTTC
TRBJ2-7	TRBV6-1	NA	TRBD1	CASSEGQGTYYEQYF	TGTGCCAGCAGTGAAGGACAGGGAACCTACTACGAGCAGTACTTC
TRBJ2-3	TRBV5-1	once	TRBD1	CASSLTGGPDTQYF	TGCGCCAGCAGCTTGACAGGGGGCCCAGATACGCAGTATTTT
TRBJ1-6	TRBV19	NA	NA	CASSGQSLNSYNSPLHF	TGTGCCAGTAGCGGACAGTCCCTGAACTCCTATAATTCACCCCTCCACTTT
TRBJ1-1	TRBV18	NA	TRBD1	CASSPRGQGPTEAFF	TGTGCCAGCTCACCACGAGGACAGGGTCCCACTGAAGCTTTCTTT
TRBJ2-7	TRBV29-1	few	NA	CSALTPGVEQYF	TGCAGCGCTCTAACCCCAGGGGTCGAGCAGTACTTC
TRBJ2-7	TRBV5-1	NA	NA	CASSAGQNYEQYF	TGCGCCAGCAGCGCGGGACAGAATTACGAGCAGTACTTC
TRBJ1-3	TRBV9	NA	TRBD1	CASSVDPGQSSGNTIYF	TGTGCCAGCAGCGTAGACCCGGGACAGAGCTCTGGAAACACCATATATTTT
TRBJ2-2	TRBV7-2	NA	NA	CASSLVGGGELFF	TGTGCCAGCAGCTTAGTTGGAGGCGGGGAGCTGTTTTTT
TRBJ2-3	TRBV5-1	NA	NA	CASSLAGVRTDTQYF	TGCGCCAGCAGCTTGGCCGGGGTTAGGACAGATACGCAGTATTTT
TRBJ1-5	TRBV7-3	NA	NA	CASSLDGRGNQPQHF	TGTGCCAGCAGCTTAGACGGCAGGGGAAATCAGCCCCAGCATTTT
TRBJ1-2	TRBV7-9	once	NA	CATTGTQNYGYTF	TGTGCCACTACGGGGACACAAAACTATGGCTACACCTTC
TRBJ2-2	TRBV6-4	NA	NA	CASRSSDTGELFF	TGTGCCAGCAGGAGCTCCGACACCGGGGAGCTGTTTTTT
TRBJ2-1	TRBV3-1/TRBV3-2	NA	NA	CASSRLGDEQFF	TGTGCCAGCAGCCGACTAGGAGATGAGCAGTTCTTC
TRBJ2-7	TRBV7-8	NA	TRBD1	CASSHDRGSYEQYF	TGTGCCAGCAGCCATGACAGGGGTTCCTACGAGCAGTACTTC
TRBJ1-2	TRBV5-1	NA	TRBD1	CASRKETGSYGYTF	TGCGCCAGCAGGAAAGAGACAGGGTCCTATGGCTACACCTTC
TRBJ2-4	TRBV6-5	NA	NA	CASSIDARDKNIQYF	TGTGCCAGCAGCATCGATGCCAGGGACAAAAACATTCAGTACTTC
TRBJ1-1	TRBV28	NA	TRBD1	CASIQGGDTEAFF	TGTGCCAGCATTCAAGGGGGCGATACTGAAGCTTTCTTT
TRBJ2-7	TRBV29-1	NA	NA	CSVVVRRGPFSEQYF	TGCAGCGTTGTGGTTAGGAGGGGTCCGTTCTCCGAGCAGTACTTC
TRBJ2-1	TRBV2	NA	NA	CASSIPLTTGVEQFF	TGTGCCAGCAGTATCCCCCTAACCACGGGGGTTGAGCAGTTCTTC
TRBJ1-2	TRBV2	NA	TRBD1	CASSNGQGRYGYTF	TGTGCCAGCAGTAACGGACAGGGGAGGTATGGCTACACCTTC
TRBJ1-5	TRBV2	NA	TRBD1	CASSEEGAGQPQHF	TGTGCCAGCAGTGAAGAGGGGGCCGGGCAGCCCCAGCATTTT
TRBJ2-4	TRBV9	NA	TRBD2	CASSVGDSGGVAKNIQYF	TGTGCCAGCAGCGTAGGCGATAGCGGGGGTGTAGCCAAAAACATTCAGTACTTC
TRBJ1-2	TRBV3-1/TRBV3-2	NA	NA	CASSQVGASSYGYTF	TGTGCCAGCAGCCAAGTTGGGGCGTCTAGCTATGGCTACACCTTC
TRBJ1-5	TRBV3-1/TRBV3-2	NA	TRBD1	CASSRTGDQPQHF	TGTGCCAGCAGCCGGACAGGGGATCAGCCCCAGCATTTT
TRBJ1-4	TRBV21-1	NA	NA	CARNTGNEKLFF	TGTGCCAGGAACACAGGGAATGAAAAACTGTTTTTT
TRBJ1-1	TRBV5-8	NA	TRBD1	CASRRDRKNTEAFF	TGTGCCAGCAGAAGGGACAGGAAGAACACTGAAGCTTTCTTT
TRBJ1-1	TRBV18	NA	NA	CASSPPGLRGNTEAFF	TGTGCCAGCTCACCACCGGGACTCCGAGGGAACACTGAAGCTTTCTTT
TRBJ2-3	TRBV3-1/TRBV3-2	NA	TRBD2	CASRRTSGGDTQYF	TGTGCCAGCAGACGGACTAGCGGGGGTGATACGCAGTATTTT
TRBJ1-2	TRBV2	NA	NA	CASSDGAARGYTF	TGTGCCAGCAGTGATGGGGCGGCCCGTGGCTACACCTTC
TRBJ2-3	TRBV6-2/TRBV6-3	NA	NA	CASSPVTGFSTDTQYF	TGTGCCAGCAGTCCAGTTACGGGGTTTAGCACAGATACGCAGTATTTT
TRBJ2-7	TRBV6-1	NA	TRBD1	CASSEAPTGAYEQYF	TGTGCCAGCAGTGAAGCCCCAACAGGGGCCTACGAGCAGTACTTC
TRBJ2-7	TRBV6-6	few	NA	CASSYSGQGYEQYF	TGTGCCAGCAGTTACTCTGGGCAAGGCTACGAGCAGTACTTC
TRBJ2-2	TRBV19	NA	NA	CASSIGPQGGNTGELFF	TGTGCCAGTAGTATAGGACCCCAGGGGGGGAACACCGGGGAGCTGTTTTTT
TRBJ1-1	TRBV5-4	NA	TRBD1	CASSLDRGTEAFF	TGTGCCAGCAGTCTCGACAGGGGGACTGAAGCTTTCTTT